Below are 9 T cell receptor beta chains sequenced from a single sample in a study of vaccination and CD4 T cells after COVID-19. These TCRs' antigens remain unknown. Treatment described: approximately 9-day PBMC culture with coronavirus spike peptide pools or control peptides (ViraFEST assay). An Oncomine TCR Beta short-read assay was used to sequence the DNA from cultured CD4+ T cells. TCRdb reprocessed the PCR reads via MiXCR and lists one record per CDR3 protein. The table includes approximately 18,000 distinct CDR3 sequences, approximately 50% detected once. Sequencing input: CD4+ T cells from blood, cultured in vitro. These receptors came from a human donor who had recovered from COVID-19.

This chain uses TRBV2 with TRBJ2-5, with a possible D match to TRBD2 (6 bases). Trimming shortened V by 4 bases and J by 3 bases, and 12 bases separated the two germline ends. The CDR3 has 14 amino acids. Germline loops: CDR1 SNHLY, CDR2 FYNNEI. The CDR3 region has the DNA TGTGCCAGCAGTGCCCCCCCGGGGGAAGAGACCCAGTACTTC. As protein: CASSAPPGEETQYF.

The chain joins TRBV19 to TRBJ2-5, with a weak D call TRBD1 (6 bases). Trimming shortened V by 4 bases and J by 2 bases, and 11 bases separated the two germline ends. The germline gives CDR1 LNHDA, CDR2 SQIVND (reference sequence). The CDR3 is made up of 14 amino acids. In nucleotides, the CDR3 is TGTGCCAGTAGTAGGACAGAGGGGCAAGAGACCCAGTACTTC. Encoded protein: CASSRTEGQETQYF.

The V call is TRBV5-1, the J call TRBJ1-6; 7 bases line up with TRBD1. V lost 6 bases, J lost 10 bases, and 10 bases stayed unmatched. Germline CDR1 SGHRS, CDR2 YFSETQ. CDR3 size: 14 residues. As DNA, the CDR3 is TGCGCCAGCACCCTGGATAGGGGGCAGTCACCCCTCCACTTT. Residues: CASTLDRGQSPLHF. Full variable domain (outside the CDR3, taken from reference TRBV5-1 and TRBJ1-6): KAGVTQTPRYLIKTRGQQVTLSCSPISGHRSVSWYQQTPGQGLQFLFEYFSETQRNKGNFPGRFSGRQFSNSRSEMNVSTLELGDSALYLCASTLDRGQSPLHFGNGTRLTVT.

This clonotype was detected a few times. The chain employs TRBV7-9 and TRBJ1-2; D unresolved. V was shortened by 5 bases and J by 4 bases, with 11 bases between the two germline ends. CDR3 length: 13 amino acids. From germline, CDR1 is SEHNR and CDR2 FQNEAQ (reference sequence). CDR3 sequence: CASSRDGTYGYTF. CDR3 nucleotides: TGTGCCAGCAGCCGCGACGGAACCTATGGCTACACCTTC.

V usage is TRBV11-3 and J usage is TRBJ2-3; D not resolved. The CDR3 loop spans 13 amino acids. CDR1 SGHNT and CDR2 YENEEA come from the germline V gene. V was shortened by 2 bases and J by 3 bases, with 6 bases between the two germline ends. The CDR3 loop is CASSLRITDTQYF. The CDR3 coding sequence is TGTGCCAGCAGCTTAAGGATTACAGATACGCAGTATTTT.

This clonotype came up a few times. This chain uses TRBV20-1 with TRBJ1-3; D uncertain. Looked up from germline, CDR1 is DFQATT and CDR2 is SNEGSKA (reference sequence). V was pared by 3 bases and J by 0 bases, with 9 bases between. CDR3 length: 14 residues. CDR3 coding DNA: TGCAGTGCTAGCAACTGGGGCTCTGGAAACACCATATATTTT. Translated, it gives CSASNWGSGNTIYF.

CDR3 bases: TGCAGTGCTAGGGACGCCGCTAGCGGTGATACGCAGTATTTT. Its protein is CSARDAASGDTQYF. This chain uses TRBV20-1 with TRBJ2-3; TRBD2 agrees at 7 bases. Germline lookup yields CDR1 DFQATT and CDR2 SNEGSKA (reference sequence). With V trimmed by 3 bases and J by 6 bases, 9 bases remained unmatched. CDR3 length: 14 amino acids.

The chain is built from TRBV29-1 and TRBJ2-4; D is undetermined. Trimming pared 6 bases from V and 1 base from J, leaving 10 bases between. The germline gives CDR1 SQVTM, CDR2 ANQGSEA. The CDR3 runs 13 residues. This CDR3 reads CSVSTSAKNIQYF. DNA of the CDR3: TGCAGCGTCAGCACCTCGGCCAAAAACATTCAGTACTTC.

A single count supports this clonotype. The chain has TRBV2 and TRBJ2-7; 10 bases agree with TRBD2. Trimming removed 6 bases from V and 3 bases from J; junction bases left unmatched: 2. The CDR3 contains 13 residues. Looked up from germline, CDR1 is SNHLY and CDR2 is FYNNEI. The CDR3 DNA reads TGTGCCAGCAGGGCTAGCGGGAGCTACGAGCAGTACTTC. Translating gives CASRASGSYEQYF.